The 32 T cell receptor beta chains given below trace back to one sample, sequenced in a study of PD-L1 blockade in urothelial cancer. The protocol was immunoSEQ multiplex PCR, while the TCRdb copy is restricted to in-frame clones and leaves out a portion. The table has roughly 130,000 clones, around 84% seen once; the top ten hold 2.5% to 3.5%. Time point in this sample: pretreatment peripheral blood. The sample was PBMCs, taken around atezolizumab (anti-PD-L1) treatment. Receptor source: a man aged 50 or older with urothelial cancer.

The V gene is TRBV5-1, the J gene TRBJ1-1, with D unclear. V dropped 3 bases and J dropped 1 base, with 13 bases sitting between them. Germline values: CDR1 SGHRS, CDR2 YFSETQ. CDR3 length equals 15 residues. In nucleotides, the CDR3 is TGCGCCAGCAGCTCAAGCATAACAGCGAACACTGAAGCTTTCTTT. It translates to CASSSSITANTEAFF.

The chain joins TRBV9 to TRBJ2-7; 12 nucleotides agree with TRBD2. CDR3 size: 16 residues. The germline V gene encodes CDR1 SGDLS and CDR2 YYNGEE. Trimming removed 1 base from V and 5 bases from J; junction bases left unmatched: 7. CDR3 sequence: CASSVLAGGQADEQYF. Written as DNA, the CDR3 is TGTGCCAGCAGCGTACTAGCGGGAGGGCAAGCGGACGAGCAGTACTTC.

The rearrangement joins TRBV9 to TRBJ1-3; 10 nucleotides line up with TRBD1. V shed 0 bases and J 8 bases; nucleotides not matched to a gene: 2. Germline lookup yields CDR1 SGDLS and CDR2 YYNGEE. The CDR3 runs to 14 residues. The CDR3: CASSVGDRGDTIYF. The CDR3 coding sequence is TGTGCCAGCAGCGTAGGGGACAGGGGTGACACCATATATTTT.

The chain couples TRBV5-1 to TRBJ2-5; TRBD2 matches 14 bases. V lost 2 bases to trimming and J lost 0 bases; unmatched junction nucleotides: 12. Germline V gene data show CDR1 as SGHRS and CDR2 as YFSETQ. The CDR3 is 20 residues long. DNA for the CDR3: TGCGCCAGCAGCTTAACCGGGACTAGCGGGAGTTTGGGGGACCAAGAGACCCAGTACTTC. Its translation is CASSLTGTSGSLGDQETQYF.

The genes are TRBV2 and TRBJ2-7; TRBD2 is a possible D gene (6 bases). Trimming cost V 7 bases and J 5 bases, with 15 bases left between them. Germline CDR1 reads SNHLY; CDR2 reads FYNNEI. The CDR3 extends over 13 amino acids. The chain's CDR3 is CASTGTLNNEQYF. The CDR3 DNA reads TGTGCCAGCACCGGGACTTTAAACAACGAGCAGTACTTC.

Points on this clone: A clone one base away is much larger, so this may be a read error. This chain connects TRBV14 to TRBJ1-1; the match to TRBD1 covers 10 bases. This CDR3 comprises 13 residues. The V and J ends lost 4 bases and 5 bases, in that order; junction bases with no gene match: 1. CDR1 SGHDN and CDR2 FVKESK come from the germline V gene. CDR3: CASSRDRGTEAFF. DNA of the CDR3: TGTGCCAGCAGCCGGGACAGGGGTACTGAAGCTTTCTTT.

The chain has TRBV6-1 and TRBJ2-7; D is uncertain. CDR1 is MNHNS and CDR2 is SASEGT in the germline V gene. This CDR3 comprises 13 residues. Trimming removed 2 bases at V and 3 bases at J, with 8 bases between. CDR3 sequence reads: CASSESISYEQYF. The CDR3 region has the DNA TGTGCCAGCAGTGAATCAATCAGCTACGAGCAGTACTTC.

The genes are TRBV7-8 and TRBJ1-1, with a tentative D call TRBD1 (5 bases). Looked up from germline, CDR1 is SGHVS and CDR2 is FQNEAQ. CDR3 length: 14 amino acids. The V end was cut by 2 bases, the J end by 1 base, with 8 bases between. For the CDR3, the DNA is TGTGCCAGCAGCTTACCCACAGGGAACACTGAAGCTTTCTTT. Translated: CASSLPTGNTEAFF.

The chain links TRBV5-6 to TRBJ1-2; TRBD1 is a possible D gene (6 bases). This CDR3 spans 16 amino acids. CDR1 is SGHDT, CDR2 YYEEEE, per germline. V shed 2 bases and J shed 3 bases, with 17 bases lying between them. The chain's CDR3 is CASSFSQPRGHYGYTF. DNA for the CDR3: TGTGCCAGCAGCTTCTCACAGCCCAGGGGACACTATGGCTACACCTTC. Filled out from reference TRBV5-6 and TRBJ1-2, the complete variable domain reads DAGVTQSPTHLIKTRGQQVTLRCSPKSGHDTVSWYQQALGQGPQFIFQYYEEEERQRGNFPDRFSGHQFPNYSSELNVNALLLGDSALYLCASSFSQPRGHYGYTFGSGTRLTVV.

The chain combines TRBV7-9 with TRBJ2-7; D call uncertain. Between the trimmed V and J ends, which lost 5 bases and 3 bases, there was a span of 11 bases. The CDR3 has 13 residues. Germline V gene sequence: CDR1 SEHNR, CDR2 FQNEAQ (reference sequence). CDR3 sequence: CASSAAVFYEQYF. The DNA for the CDR3 is TGTGCCAGCAGCGCCGCGGTTTTCTACGAGCAGTACTTC. Full variable domain (outside the CDR3, taken from reference TRBV7-9 and TRBJ2-7): DTGVSQNPRHKITKRGQNVTFRCDPISEHNRLYWYRQTLGQGPEFLTYFQNEAQLEKSRLLSDRFSAERPKGSFSTLEIQRTEQGDSAMYLCASSAAVFYEQYFGPGTRLTVT.

The V and J genes are TRBV25-1 and TRBJ1-1; the D gene is possibly TRBD1 (6 bases). This CDR3 contains 14 residues. Trimming cost V 4 bases and J 4 bases, with 13 bases left between them. Looked up from germline, CDR1 is MGHDK and CDR2 is SYGVNS. The CDR3 region is CASSVPGGATEAFF. CDR3 DNA sequence: TGTGCCAGCAGTGTACCCGGGGGGGCCACTGAAGCTTTCTTT.

The chain recombines TRBV19 with TRBJ2-3; TRBD1 agrees at 8 bases. The CDR3 has 16 residues. V gave up 5 bases and J gave up 1 base; unmatched junction bases: 8. The V gene's germline CDR1 is LNHDA and CDR2 SQIVND (reference sequence). CDR3 DNA sequence: TGTGCCAGTAGTCTCTGGACAGGGATTGGCACAGATACGCAGTATTTT. Amino acids: CASSLWTGIGTDTQYF.

The V gene is TRBV28, the J gene TRBJ1-1; tentatively, D is TRBD1 (5 bases). This CDR3 has 13 residues. Trimming removed 5 bases from V and 12 bases from J, with 19 bases in between. Looked up from germline, CDR1 is MDHEN and CDR2 is SYDVKM. In nucleotides, the CDR3 is TGTGCCAGCAGTACATTAGGGGCCGCGGGACCTTTCTTT. Translating gives CASSTLGAAGPFF.

This chain joins TRBV7-3 and TRBJ1-6; D perhaps matches TRBD1 (6 bases). This CDR3 has 14 residues. Germline V gene data show CDR1 as SGHTA and CDR2 as FQGTGA. Deletions cut 2 bases from V and 9 bases from J, with 11 bases between. The DNA of the CDR3 is TGTGCCAGCAGCTTACAGGGGAGCGGTTCACCCCTCCACTTT. This translates into CASSLQGSGSPLHF. The full variable domain, rest sourced from reference TRBV7-3 and TRBJ1-6, is GAGVSQTPSNKVTEKGKYVELRCDPISGHTALYWYRQSLGQGPEFLIYFQGTGAADDSGLPNDRFFAVRPEGSVSTLKIQRTERGDSAVYLCASSLQGSGSPLHFGNGTRLTVT.

The chain uses TRBV5-1 and TRBJ2-3; 10 bases are a match to TRBD2. CDR3 length: 17 amino acids. V lost 0 bases to trimming and J lost 4 bases; unmatched junction nucleotides: 8. Germline values: CDR1 SGHRS, CDR2 YFSETQ. The CDR3 nucleotides are TGCGCCAGCAGCTTGGCCCCTAGCGGGAGTGGGGCAGATACGCAGTATTTT. Amino acid sequence: CASSLAPSGSGADTQYF. The full variable domain, rest sourced from reference TRBV5-1 and TRBJ2-3, is KAGVTQTPRYLIKTRGQQVTLSCSPISGHRSVSWYQQTPGQGLQFLFEYFSETQRNKGNFPGRFSGRQFSNSRSEMNVSTLELGDSALYLCASSLAPSGSGADTQYFGPGTRLTVL.

The CDR3 protein is CASSRAGTAFDEQFF. CDR3 sequence (DNA): TGTGCCAGCAGCCGCGCCGGGACAGCCTTCGATGAGCAGTTCTTC. This rearrangement joins TRBV9 to TRBJ2-1; 7 nucleotides match TRBD1. Germline CDR1 SGDLS, CDR2 YYNGEE. With V trimmed by 4 bases and J by 8 bases, 12 bases remained unmatched. This CDR3 has 15 residues.

The gene calls are TRBV5-1 and TRBJ2-3, with D possibly TRBD2 on 5 matching bases. This CDR3 region has 15 residues. Germline-derived CDR1 and CDR2 are SGHRS and YFSETQ. Between the trimmed V and J ends, which lost 2 bases and 1 base, there was a span of 11 bases. The CDR3 sequence is CASSLGGSGTDTQYF. Written as DNA, the CDR3 is TGCGCCAGCAGCTTAGGTGGGAGTGGCACAGATACGCAGTATTTT.

This clone has just one count. The gene calls are TRBV28 and TRBJ1-2, with 7 bases matching TRBD1. The CDR3 is 12 amino acids. From germline, CDR1 is MDHEN and CDR2 SYDVKM. V shed 8 bases, J shed 8 bases, and the junction held 8 bases outside the gene matches. The CDR3 sequence: CASQGQPGGYTF. Written as DNA, the CDR3 is TGTGCCAGCCAGGGACAGCCGGGGGGCTACACCTTC.

The rearrangement joins TRBV19 to TRBJ1-2; 8 positions agree with TRBD1. Per germline, CDR1 LNHDA and CDR2 SQIVND (reference sequence). After removal of 5 bases from V and 7 bases from J, the junction contained 6 bases not matched to a gene. The CDR3 spans 13 residues. The DNA of the CDR3 is TGTGCCAGTAGTCCGGACAGGGTAGTTGGCTACACCTTC. This sequence encodes CASSPDRVVGYTF.

This chain joins TRBV29-1 and TRBJ2-3; 7 nucleotides align to TRBD1. CDR1 SQVTM and CDR2 ANQGSEA come from the germline V gene. The V segment lost 7 bases and the J segment 1 base; nucleotides outside the gene matches: 5. CDR3 length: 13 residues. In DNA form, the CDR3 reads TGCAGCGGAGACAGGGTGGGCACAGATACGCAGTATTTT. As protein: CSGDRVGTDTQYF.

CDR3 residues: CASSPTGTDTQYF. In DNA, the CDR3 is TGTGCCAGCAGTCCCACAGGGACAGATACGCAGTATTTT. The chain recombines TRBV7-9 with TRBJ2-3; perhaps TRBD1 as D (6 bases). V lost 6 bases and J 3 bases, leaving 10 bases between the germline ends. This CDR3 is 13 amino acids long. Germline CDR1 and CDR2: SEHNR and FQNEAQ (reference sequence).

The genes are TRBV27 and TRBJ2-7; 12 bases line up with TRBD2. CDR1 is MNHEY, CDR2 SMNVEV, per germline (reference sequence). V gave up 7 bases and J gave up 2 bases; unmatched junction bases: 9. This CDR3 contains 16 residues. This CDR3 reads CASKLGASGRAYEQYF. The CDR3 nucleotides are TGTGCCAGCAAATTGGGGGCTAGCGGGAGGGCCTACGAGCAGTACTTC.

This chain joins TRBV19 and TRBJ1-5; D might be TRBD1 (5 bases). In germline, CDR1 is LNHDA, CDR2 SQIVND (reference sequence). Between the trimmed V and J ends, which lost 3 bases and 6 bases, there was a span of 12 bases. The CDR3 loop spans 14 amino acids. CDR3 residues: CASSMSRVLQPQHF. The CDR3 DNA is TGTGCCAGTAGTATGTCCAGGGTGCTTCAGCCCCAGCATTTT. The entire variable domain, with the rest obtained from reference TRBV19 and TRBJ1-5, is as follows: DGGITQSPKYLFRKEGQNVTLSCEQNLNHDAMYWYRQDPGQGLRLIYYSQIVNDFQKGDIAEGYSVSREKKESFPLTVTSAQKNPTAFYLCASSMSRVLQPQHFGDGTRLSIL.

The V gene is TRBV20-1, the J gene TRBJ2-5; D gene unclear. Germline assignment: CDR1 DFQATT and CDR2 SNEGSKA (reference sequence). The germline V and J ends were trimmed by 6 bases and 2 bases, with 7 bases remaining between them. The CDR3 is 11 amino acids. The CDR3 reads CSARLQETQYF. Written as DNA, the CDR3 is TGCAGTGCGAGACTTCAAGAGACCCAGTACTTC.

This clone has more than one count but fewer than ten. The chain has TRBV18 and TRBJ1-5; 11 bases fit TRBD1. CDR1 and CDR2 from the germline V gene are KGHSH and LQKENI. The CDR3 has 16 residues. The V and J ends lost 6 bases and 3 bases, in that order; junction bases with no gene match: 7. The CDR3 loop is CASSKGQGASNQPQHF. The CDR3 region has the DNA TGTGCCAGCTCGAAAGGACAGGGGGCTTCCAATCAGCCCCAGCATTTT.

The rearrangement joins TRBV30 to TRBJ2-7; TRBD2 matches at 8 bases. Germline CDR1 reads GTSNPN; CDR2 reads SVGIG (reference sequence). Unmatched junction bases numbered 12, after V lost 8 bases and J lost 3 bases. The CDR3 runs to 14 residues. The CDR3 sequence is CAGGKAGGYYEQYF. DNA of the CDR3: TGTGCCGGTGGGAAGGCGGGAGGATACTACGAGCAGTACTTC.

The rearrangement joins TRBV30 to TRBJ1-6; 10 bases are a match to TRBD1. V lost 5 bases, J lost 9 bases, and 4 bases stayed unmatched. The CDR3 runs 13 residues. Per the germline V gene, CDR1 is GTSNPN and CDR2 is SVGIG (reference sequence). The CDR3 DNA sequence: TGTGCCTGGGGGGGGACAGGGGTTTCACCCCTCCACTTT. This codes for CAWGGTGVSPLHF. The whole variable domain, remainder taken from reference TRBV30 and TRBJ1-6, is SQTIHQWPATLVQPVGSPLSLECTVEGTSNPNLYWYRQAAGRGLQLLFYSVGIGQISSEVPQNLSASRPQDRQFILSSKKLLLSDSGFYLCAWGGTGVSPLHFGNGTRLTVT.

The rearrangement joins TRBV6-5 to TRBJ2-2, with D perhaps matching TRBD1 (6 bases). CDR1 and CDR2 from the germline V gene are MNHEY and SVGAGI. This CDR3 contains 15 residues. V lost 0 bases to trimming and J lost 4 bases, with 9 bases between them. In nucleotides, the CDR3 is TGTGCCAGCAGTTACTCGGGCAGGGGCACCGGGGAGCTGTTTTTT. This gives the protein CASSYSGRGTGELFF.

This clone was counted once. Written as DNA, the CDR3 is TGTGCCAGCAGCCAAGGCGGAACATCGCCGGAGACCCAGTACTTC. This translates into CASSQGGTSPETQYF. The V and J genes are TRBV14 and TRBJ2-5; D ambiguous. Germline CDR1 is SGHDN and CDR2 is FVKESK. V lost 1 base and J 5 bases, leaving 14 bases between the germline ends. The CDR3 runs to 15 residues.

The genes are TRBV2 and TRBJ2-7, with 9 bases identical to TRBD1. V shed 7 bases, J shed 7 bases, and the junction held 8 bases outside the gene matches. There are 13 residues in the CDR3. Germline V gives CDR1 SNHLY, CDR2 FYNNEI. CDR3 DNA: TGTGCCAGCACCGGGACAGGGTCTTGGGAGCAGTACTTC. This translates into CASTGTGSWEQYF. The full variable domain, rest sourced from reference TRBV2 and TRBJ2-7, is EPEVTQTPSHQVTQMGQEVILRCVPISNHLYFYWYRQILGQKVEFLVSFYNNEISEKSEIFDDQFSVERPDGSNFTLKIRSTKLEDSAMYFCASTGTGSWEQYFGPGTRLTVT.

In this sample, this clone turned up many times. This rearrangement joins TRBV5-1 to TRBJ2-7; 7 bases are shared with TRBD2. The CDR3 contains 14 residues. The ends lost 4 bases at V and 3 bases at J; junction bases unmatched: 7. Germline V gives CDR1 SGHRS, CDR2 YFSETQ. As DNA, the CDR3 is TGCGCCAGCAGCCACGGTGGCGGGGGCTACGAGCAGTACTTC. Translation gives CASSHGGGGYEQYF. The variable domain in full, completed from reference TRBV5-1 and TRBJ2-7, reads KAGVTQTPRYLIKTRGQQVTLSCSPISGHRSVSWYQQTPGQGLQFLFEYFSETQRNKGNFPGRFSGRQFSNSRSEMNVSTLELGDSALYLCASSHGGGGYEQYFGPGTRLTVT.

The rearrangement uses TRBV28 and TRBJ2-7; D perhaps matches TRBD2 (5 bases). The CDR3 length is 14 residues. Germline V lookup: CDR1 MDHEN, CDR2 SYDVKM. Trimming left V 4 bases short and J 6 bases short, with 16 bases between. The CDR3 DNA follows: TGTGCCAGCAGTTCACCGGGAATAAGTGTCGAGCAGTACTTC. It translates to CASSSPGISVEQYF.